The 21 T cell receptor beta chains below come from one sample, sequenced in a study of shared clonotypes between healthy human individuals. The method was immunoSEQ multiplex PCR; TCRdb's version includes in-frame clones alone and lacks a portion of them. The repertoire has 2,500,000 or so clones, more than 85% of them found once; the top ten carry about 0.38%. Material for sequencing was naive CD4+ T cells from PBMCs. Subset described: CD45RA+ positively selected. The receptors were sampled from a man aged 18 to 35 in good health. Some clones in this sample may be carry-over from other donors' samples.

CDR3 DNA sequence: TGTGCCAGCAGTCGGACAGGCCAAGCTAACTATGGCTACACCTTC. It translates to CASSRTGQANYGYTF. The chain employs TRBV6-5 and TRBJ1-2, with 7 bases identical to TRBD1. Germline V gene data show CDR1 as MNHEY and CDR2 as SVGAGI. Trimming took 5 bases from V and 0 from J; bases not matched to a gene: 6. The CDR3 length is 15 residues.

This rearrangement joins TRBV28 to TRBJ1-2, with a tentative D call TRBD1 (6 bases). V shed 5 bases and J shed 2 bases, with 21 bases lying between them. Germline CDR1 is MDHEN and CDR2 is SYDVKM. The CDR3 is made up of 17 amino acids. DNA for the CDR3: TGTGCCAGCAGTCCTCCGGGGGTTCAGGGGCAAAACTATGGCTACACCTTC. Translating it yields CASSPPGVQGQNYGYTF.

The rearrangement uses TRBV6-1 and TRBJ1-2, with D perhaps TRBD1 (5 bases). Per the germline V gene, CDR1 is MNHNS and CDR2 is SASEGT. This CDR3 is built from 13 residues. Trimming stripped 8 bases from V and 1 base from J, with 11 bases between. CDR3 residues: CASAGTYNYGYTF. As DNA, the CDR3 is TGTGCCAGCGCAGGGACGTATAACTATGGCTACACCTTC.

V usage is TRBV11-2 and J usage is TRBJ2-6, with D possibly being TRBD1 or TRBD2 (6 bases each). Trimming stripped 5 bases from V and 3 bases from J, with 17 bases between. This CDR3 is built from 17 residues. Per germline, CDR1 SGHAT and CDR2 FQNNGV. The CDR3 loop reads CASSPIRGPGGANVLTF. The CDR3 coding sequence is TGTGCCAGCAGCCCCATCCGGGGGCCTGGTGGGGCCAACGTCCTGACTTTC.

The rearrangement joins TRBV5-6 to TRBJ2-5; D is ambiguous. Germline CDR1 reads SGHDT; CDR2 reads YYEEEE. With 1 base removed from V and 5 bases from J, the gap between germline ends came to 6 bases. This CDR3 has 12 residues. CDR3 in amino acids: CASSLRWETQYF. CDR3 coding DNA: TGTGCCAGCAGCTTGAGGTGGGAGACCCAGTACTTC.

The V gene is TRBV28, the J gene TRBJ2-7, with 9 bases identical to TRBD1. J was trimmed by 2 bases and V by 7 bases; bases with no gene match: 6. Per the germline V gene, CDR1 is MDHEN and CDR2 is SYDVKM. The CDR3 extends over 14 amino acids. CDR3 in DNA: TGTGCCAGCACGGGCGGGACAGGGACCTACGAGCAGTACTTC. This encodes CASTGGTGTYEQYF.

On this clone itself: Additional DNA sequences in this sample encode the identical CDR3. The chain employs TRBV2 and TRBJ2-7, with TRBD1 identical over 8 bases. Germline V lookup: CDR1 SNHLY, CDR2 FYNNEI. The CDR3 is made up of 14 amino acids. The V and J ends lost 2 bases and 1 base, in that order; junction bases with no gene match: 1. The CDR3 bases are TGTGCCAGCAGTGAACAGGGGGCTTCCTACGAGCAGTACTTC. Translating gives CASSEQGASYEQYF.

This sequence joins TRBV7-6 and TRBJ2-1; either TRBD1 or TRBD2 may fit D (5 bases each). From germline, CDR1 is SGHVS and CDR2 FNYEAQ. The CDR3 length is 17 residues. The ends were cut back, 3 bases at V and 0 bases at J, with 15 bases in the middle. The CDR3 nucleotides read TGTGCCAGCAGCTTCAAACCGGGACCGAGCTCCTACAATGAGCAGTTCTTC. Translated, it gives CASSFKPGPSSYNEQFF.

The gene calls are TRBV7-2 and TRBJ2-3; TRBD2 aligns across 10 bases. This CDR3 has 17 amino acids. After removal of 5 bases from V and 1 base from J, the junction contained 9 bases not matched to a gene. From germline, CDR1 is SGHTA and CDR2 FQGNSA. CDR3 DNA sequence: TGTGCCAGCAGCCGAGGGCCCCTAGCGGGGGGCACAGATACGCAGTATTTT. Translating gives CASSRGPLAGGTDTQYF.

The V gene is TRBV7-2, the J gene TRBJ1-5; D remains ambiguous. Germline V CDR1 and CDR2: SGHTA, FQGNSA. The CDR3 length is 12 residues. With 2 bases removed from V and 10 bases from J, the gap between germline ends came to 9 bases. CDR3 residues: CASSLSPFPQHF. The CDR3 coding sequence is TGTGCCAGCAGCTTATCCCCCTTTCCCCAGCATTTT.

This clone appeared a single time. This chain connects TRBV11-1 to TRBJ2-2; 11 positions agree with TRBD1. Germline CDR1 SGHAT, CDR2 FQDESV (reference sequence). This CDR3 spans 15 amino acids. The ends lost 7 bases at V and 7 bases at J; junction bases unmatched: 8. CDR3 bases: TGTGCCAGCACCCAGGACAGGGGGCTTGTCGGGGAGCTGTTTTTT. Its translation: CASTQDRGLVGELFF.

This CDR3 reads CASSFSESSYNEQFF. In DNA, the CDR3 is TGTGCCAGCAGCTTTAGCGAGAGCTCCTACAATGAGCAGTTCTTC. V usage is TRBV7-7 and J usage is TRBJ2-1, with a tentative D call TRBD2 (5 bases). V dropped 3 bases and J dropped 0 bases, with 9 bases sitting between them. CDR1 is SSHAT and CDR2 is FNYEAQ in the germline V gene (reference sequence). The CDR3 covers 15 residues.

The chain links TRBV27 to TRBJ2-2, with 9 bases aligning to TRBD1. Losses at the gene ends were 4 bases for V and 7 bases for J; bases not matched to a gene: 4. This CDR3 spans 14 amino acids. Germline V lookup: CDR1 MNHEY, CDR2 SMNVEV (reference sequence). The CDR3 coding sequence is TGTGCCAGCAGTTGGGGACAGGGAATCGGGGAGCTGTTTTTT. Its translation: CASSWGQGIGELFF.

This clone showed up just a few times. The V and J genes are TRBV4-3 and TRBJ1-1; TRBD1 might be the D (5 bases). CDR1 and CDR2 (germline): LGHNA, YSLEER. The CDR3 is 15 residues long. V was clipped by 0 bases and J by 1 base, with 9 bases between them. The CDR3 sequence is CASSQEPGTNTEAFF. CDR3 sequence (DNA): TGCGCCAGCAGCCAAGAACCGGGGACGAACACTGAAGCTTTCTTT.

The V and J genes are TRBV10-3 and TRBJ2-5; tentative D call: TRBD1 (5 bases). Per the germline V gene, CDR1 is ENHRY and CDR2 is SYGVKD. This CDR3 has 16 residues. V shed 4 bases and J shed 2 bases, with 17 bases lying between them. DNA of the CDR3: TGTGCCATCAGTGTAGGTCAGGGAAGCAGGCAAGAGACCCAGTACTTC. Translating gives CAISVGQGSRQETQYF.

The chain carries TRBV5-1 and TRBJ2-3, with no clear D. Germline V gene lookup returns CDR1 SGHRS and CDR2 YFSETQ. CDR3 length: 11 residues. Trimming cost V 0 bases and J 8 bases, with 4 bases left between them. For the CDR3, the DNA is TGCGCCAGCAGCTTGGTTGGTACGCAGTATTTT. Residues: CASSLVGTQYF. The full variable domain, with the rest looked up from reference TRBV5-1 and TRBJ2-3, is KAGVTQTPRYLIKTRGQQVTLSCSPISGHRSVSWYQQTPGQGLQFLFEYFSETQRNKGNFPGRFSGRQFSNSRSEMNVSTLELGDSALYLCASSLVGTQYFGPGTRLTVL.

This clone turned up a few times. J is TRBJ1-2 and V is TRBV10-2; 9 bases map to TRBD1. Germline V lookup: CDR1 WSHSY, CDR2 SAAADI. The CDR3 has 11 amino acids. V was clipped by 7 bases and J by 9 bases; unmatched bases: 3. For the CDR3, the DNA is TGCGCCAGCAATGGACAGGGGAGCTACACCTTC. This gives the protein CASNGQGSYTF.

This rearrangement joins TRBV18 to TRBJ2-1, with D possibly TRBD1 on 6 matching bases. V was shortened by 3 bases and J by 11 bases, with 23 bases between the two germline ends. The CDR3 runs to 16 residues. The germline V gene has CDR1 KGHSH and CDR2 LQKENI. CDR3 protein: CASSPGQFLSTMKQFF. The CDR3 DNA reads TGTGCCAGCTCACCCGGACAGTTCCTTTCTACAATGAAGCAGTTCTTC.

This rearrangement joins TRBV28 to TRBJ1-1; 7 bases align to TRBD1. Germline values: CDR1 MDHEN, CDR2 SYDVKM. J lost 4 bases, V lost 1 base, and 12 bases had no gene match. There are 17 residues in the CDR3. The CDR3 DNA reads as TGTGCCAGCAGTTTATTAGGTGCGTCCAGGGGGACCACTGAAGCTTTCTTT. Amino acids: CASSLLGASRGTTEAFF.

With respect to this clone: The sample has other DNA sequences that encode this CDR3 too. This chain connects TRBV6-5 to TRBJ1-3; D not certain. Per the germline V gene, CDR1 is MNHEY and CDR2 is SVGAGI. The length of the CDR3 is 13 residues. Between the trimmed V and J ends, which lost 2 bases and 2 bases, there was a span of 4 bases. The CDR3 DNA sequence: TGTGCCAGCAGTTACGGCCCTGGAAACACCATATATTTT. Protein: CASSYGPGNTIYF.

In regard to this clone: The same CDR3 can be traced to other DNA sequences in this sample. The chain recombines TRBV9 with TRBJ1-2, with a possible D match to TRBD1 (5 bases). The germline V gene encodes CDR1 SGDLS and CDR2 YYNGEE. CDR3 length: 14 amino acids. V was pared by 0 bases and J by 0 bases, with 6 bases between. CDR3 DNA sequence: TGTGCCAGCAGCGTAGGGGGGTCTAACTATGGCTACACCTTC. As protein: CASSVGGSNYGYTF.